A single sample is the source of the 20 T cell receptor beta chains below, sequenced in a study of blood T cell repertoires in COVID-19. Sequenced by immunoSEQ multiplex PCR; TCRdb stores in-frame clones only, minus some. The table lists about 59,000 clones, over 75% of them singletons. Sample: peripheral blood. The receptors derive from a woman over 75 with acute or convalescent COVID-19.

The V call is TRBV3-1 (or the pseudogene TRBV3-2), the J call TRBJ1-2; D is ambiguous. Germline CDR1 and CDR2: LGHDT and YNNKEL (reference sequence). The CDR3 has 11 residues. V lost 8 bases and J lost 5, with 9 bases in between. The CDR3: CASHSRYGYTF. CDR3 nucleotides: TGTGCCAGCCACTCAAGATATGGCTACACCTTC.

The chain links TRBV5-1 to TRBJ1-2; TRBD1 matches at 9 bases. Trimming removed 0 bases from V and 6 bases from J; junction bases left unmatched: 0. Germline V gene data show CDR1 as SGHRS and CDR2 as YFSETQ. The CDR3 sequence is 13 residues long. Written as DNA, the CDR3 is TGCGCCAGCAGCTTGGGGGACAGGGATGGCTACACCTTC. The encoded protein is CASSLGDRDGYTF.

The sample holds one count of this clone. This chain connects TRBV5-4 to TRBJ1-1; D ambiguous. Trimming removed 1 base at V and 5 bases at J, with 12 bases between. The CDR3 is 14 amino acids. Germline V lookup: CDR1 SGHNT, CDR2 YYREEE (reference sequence). As DNA, the CDR3 is TGTGCCAGCAGCTTGCCGGGGAGGGCTACTGAAGCTTTCTTT. Encoded protein: CASSLPGRATEAFF. Full variable domain (outside the CDR3, taken from reference TRBV5-4 and TRBJ1-1): ETGVTQSPTHLIKTRGQQVTLRCSSQSGHNTVSWYQQALGQGPQFIFQYYREEENGRGNFPPRFSGLQFPNYSSELNVNALELDDSALYLCASSLPGRATEAFFGQGTRLTVV.

The V call is TRBV6-5, the J call TRBJ1-6; 8 bases are a match to TRBD1. Trimming cost V 0 bases and J 10 bases; bases outside gene matches: 8. The CDR3 is made up of 16 amino acids. Germline CDR1 and CDR2: MNHEY and SVGAGI. As DNA, the CDR3 is TGTGCCAGCAGTTACTCCCTGGACAGGGTTGGCTCACCCCTCCACTTT. As protein: CASSYSLDRVGSPLHF.

This clone was observed once. J is TRBJ1-1 and V is TRBV7-3; maybe TRBD1 (6 bases). Germline V gives CDR1 SGHTA, CDR2 FQGTGA. There are 17 residues in the CDR3. V lost 5 bases and J lost 2, with 21 bases in between. The CDR3 here is CASSPIARQDRNTEAFF. CDR3 nucleotides: TGTGCCAGCAGCCCAATAGCCCGGCAGGACAGAAACACTGAAGCTTTCTTT.

The chain combines TRBV14 with TRBJ1-3, with D hard to call. V was trimmed by 6 bases and J by 0 bases, leaving 12 bases between them. CDR3 length: 15 residues. Looked up from germline, CDR1 is SGHDN and CDR2 is FVKESK. CDR3 protein: CASSRGVFSGNTIYF. In DNA, the CDR3 is TGTGCCAGCAGTCGCGGGGTTTTCTCTGGAAACACCATATATTTT.

The chain couples TRBV20-1 to TRBJ1-5; tentative D call: TRBD1 (5 bases). Germline V gene lookup returns CDR1 DFQATT and CDR2 SNEGSKA (reference sequence). The CDR3 length is 10 residues. The V end was cut by 7 bases, the J end by 7 bases, with 8 bases between. The CDR3 DNA reads as TGCAGTGTAGACAGACAGCCCCAGCATTTT. It specifies CSVDRQPQHF.

The chain links TRBV19 to TRBJ1-5; D is possibly TRBD1 (5 bases). With 8 bases removed from V and 5 bases from J, the gap between germline ends came to 19 bases. In germline, CDR1 is LNHDA, CDR2 SQIVND (reference sequence). There are 15 residues in the CDR3. This chain's CDR3 is CASARGDQGDQPQHF. Written as DNA, the CDR3 is TGTGCCAGTGCCCGCGGGGACCAGGGTGATCAGCCCCAGCATTTT.

The rearrangement joins TRBV12-5 to TRBJ1-5, with a weak D call TRBD1 (5 bases). The CDR3 extends over 13 amino acids. With 0 bases removed from V and 7 bases from J, the gap between germline ends came to 7 bases. Looked up from germline, CDR1 is LGHNT and CDR2 is FRNRAP. CDR3 coding DNA: TGTGCTAGTGGTTTGGTACCAGGGCAGCCCCAGCATTTT. It codes for CASGLVPGQPQHF.

The chain couples TRBV7-5 to TRBJ1-4; the DNA was not used to check the table's D call, TRBD1. TRBV7-5 is tagged as a pseudogene. This CDR3 spans 16 amino acids. CDR3: CARENRGRGEGEKLFF. In DNA form, the CDR3 reads TGTGCCAGAGAAAACAGGGGGCGCGGGGAGGGTGAAAAACTGTTTTTT.

The rearrangement links TRBV19 to TRBJ1-2; TRBD1 agrees at 9 bases. Germline loops: CDR1 LNHDA, CDR2 SQIVND (reference sequence). V shed 3 bases, J shed 5 bases, and the junction held 4 bases outside the gene matches. The CDR3 covers 14 residues. The CDR3 DNA sequence: TGTGCCAGTAGTATGACGACAGGGGGATATGGCTACACCTTC. Its protein is CASSMTTGGYGYTF.

This chain joins TRBV29-1 and TRBJ2-3; D might be TRBD1 (5 bases). Deletions cut 4 bases from V and 8 bases from J, with 16 bases between. Germline V gene lookup returns CDR1 SQVTM and CDR2 ANQGSEA. This CDR3 is 13 amino acids long. CDR3 nucleotides: TGCAGCGTTGTCCAACAAGGGGCAAGTACGCAGTATTTT. This sequence encodes CSVVQQGASTQYF.

J is TRBJ2-7 and V is TRBV15, with TRBD1 matching over 7 bases. V trimming: 3 bases; J trimming: 6 bases; junction bases outside the gene matches: 5. CDR3 length: 13 amino acids. Germline CDR1 reads LNHNV; CDR2 reads YYDKDF (reference sequence). This chain's CDR3 is CATSSIQGSEQYF. As DNA, the CDR3 is TGTGCCACCAGCAGTATACAGGGGAGCGAGCAGTACTTC.

This clone turned up a few times. J is TRBJ1-4 and V is TRBV27; D is unclear. The V and J ends lost 4 bases and 4 bases respectively, with 4 bases between them. The CDR3 consists of 12 residues. Per the germline V gene, CDR1 is MNHEY and CDR2 is SMNVEV (reference sequence). CDR3 nucleotide sequence: TGTGCCAGCAGTTCCATTAATGAAAAACTGTTTTTT. As protein: CASSSINEKLFF. Full variable domain (missing parts from reference TRBV27 and TRBJ1-4): EAQVTQNPRYLITVTGKKLTVTCSQNMNHEYMSWYRQDPGLGLRQIYYSMNVEVTDKGDVPEGYKVSRKEKRNFPLILESPSPNQTSLYFCASSSINEKLFFGSGTQLSVL.

The J gene is TRBJ1-2, the V gene TRBV9, with 8 bases that match TRBD1. V lost 2 bases to trimming and J lost 2 bases; unmatched junction nucleotides: 5. Germline V gene data show CDR1 as SGDLS and CDR2 as YYNGEE. The CDR3 is made up of 15 amino acids. CDR3 protein: CASSVGTGPNYGYTF. CDR3 bases: TGTGCCAGCAGCGTCGGGACAGGCCCAAACTATGGCTACACCTTC.

V and J are TRBV4-1 and TRBJ2-5; 13 bases agree with TRBD2. The CDR3 sequence is 17 residues long. J lost 2 bases, V lost 4 bases, and 7 bases had no gene match. Germline-derived CDR1 and CDR2 are MGHRA and YSYEKL. The chain's CDR3 is CASSRAPGLAGQETQYF. CDR3 coding DNA: TGCGCCAGCAGCCGGGCTCCGGGACTAGCGGGACAAGAGACCCAGTACTTC.

The chain combines TRBV19 with TRBJ1-2; weak D call: TRBD1 (6 bases). Germline V gene sequence: CDR1 LNHDA, CDR2 SQIVND (reference sequence). The CDR3 runs 14 residues. Trimming pared 6 bases from V and 8 bases from J, leaving 19 bases between. The CDR3 DNA follows: TGTGCCAGTAGGACGAGCGGGGGGCAGGAGGGCTACACCTTC. Amino acids: CASRTSGGQEGYTF.

The CDR3 loop is CASSQGQAGRADTQYF. CDR3 nucleotide sequence: TGTGCCAGCAGCCAAGGTCAAGCGGGGAGAGCAGATACGCAGTATTTT. The chain uses TRBV14 and TRBJ2-3; TRBD2 matches at 7 bases. The CDR3 covers 16 residues. The V segment lost 1 base and the J segment 4 bases; nucleotides outside the gene matches: 8. From germline, CDR1 is SGHDN and CDR2 FVKESK.

The sample holds one count of this clone. The chain has TRBV4-1 and TRBJ2-1; TRBD1 is a possible D gene (6 bases). Looked up from germline, CDR1 is MGHRA and CDR2 is YSYEKL. The CDR3 runs 14 residues. V lost 0 bases and J 10 bases, leaving 13 bases between the germline ends. This CDR3 reads CASSQETGKREQFF. CDR3 DNA sequence: TGCGCCAGCAGCCAAGAAACAGGGAAGAGGGAGCAGTTCTTC.

The rearrangement uses TRBV29-1 and TRBJ1-1; 8 bases fit TRBD1. Germline CDR1 and CDR2: SQVTM and ANQGSEA. The CDR3 is 15 residues long. The V segment lost 7 bases and the J segment 4 bases; nucleotides outside the gene matches: 14. The CDR3, as DNA: TGCAGCGCACTAATGGGCAGGGGGCTTCGCACTGAAGCTTTCTTT. Its protein product is CSALMGRGLRTEAFF.